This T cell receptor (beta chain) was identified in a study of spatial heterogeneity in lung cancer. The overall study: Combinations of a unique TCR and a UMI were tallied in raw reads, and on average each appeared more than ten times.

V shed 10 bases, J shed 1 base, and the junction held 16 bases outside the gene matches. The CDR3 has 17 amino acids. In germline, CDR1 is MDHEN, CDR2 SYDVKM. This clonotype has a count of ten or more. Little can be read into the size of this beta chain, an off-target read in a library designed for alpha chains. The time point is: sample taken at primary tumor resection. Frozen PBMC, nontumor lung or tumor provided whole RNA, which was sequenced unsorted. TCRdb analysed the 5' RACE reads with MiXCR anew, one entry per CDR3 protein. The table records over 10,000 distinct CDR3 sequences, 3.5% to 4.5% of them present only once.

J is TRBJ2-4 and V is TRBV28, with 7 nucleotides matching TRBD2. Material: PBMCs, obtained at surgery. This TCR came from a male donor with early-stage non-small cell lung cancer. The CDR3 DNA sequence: TGTGCCACCCTCCCCTGGGGGGGACTGGGGGCCAAAAACATTCAGTACTTC. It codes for CATLPWGGLGAKNIQYF.